This TCR beta chain appears in the sequencing data of a study of blood T cell repertoires in COVID-19. Study information: PBMCs, B-cell-depleted T cells, or T cells provided the cDNA or gDNA that made up the material.

The germline V gene encodes CDR1 MGHDK and CDR2 SYGVNS. The V end was cut by 8 bases, the J end by 5 bases, with 19 bases between. The CDR3 consists of 14 residues. This clone was counted between two and nine times. The table came from immunoSEQ multiplex PCR; TCRdb's copy has only in-frame clones and leaves some out. The data show 97,000 or so clones, roughly four fifths seen once. The receptor was isolated from a man aged 40-49 years with active or convalescent COVID-19. The sample comprised peripheral blood. J is TRBJ2-7 and V is TRBV25-1; D possibly corresponds to TRBD2 (6 bases). In nucleotides, the CDR3 is TGTGCCAGCGGGAATGGGGGGAAAGTGAACGAGCAGTACTTC. Translated, it gives CASGNGGKVNEQYF.